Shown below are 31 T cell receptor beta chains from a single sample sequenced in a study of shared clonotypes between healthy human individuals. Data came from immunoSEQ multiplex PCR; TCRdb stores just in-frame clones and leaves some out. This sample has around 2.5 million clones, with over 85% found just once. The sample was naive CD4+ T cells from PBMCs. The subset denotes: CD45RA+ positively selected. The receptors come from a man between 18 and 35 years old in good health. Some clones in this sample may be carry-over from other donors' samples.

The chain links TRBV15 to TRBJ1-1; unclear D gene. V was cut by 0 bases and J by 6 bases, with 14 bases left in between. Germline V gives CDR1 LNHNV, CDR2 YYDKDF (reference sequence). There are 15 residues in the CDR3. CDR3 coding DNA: TGTGCCACCAGCAGAGATCAGCGTGGCGGGGCTGAAGCTTTCTTT. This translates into CATSRDQRGGAEAFF. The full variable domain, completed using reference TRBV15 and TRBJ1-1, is DAMVIQNPRYQVTQFGKPVTLSCSQTLNHNVMYWYQQKSSQAPKLLFHYYDKDFNNEADTPDNFQSRRPNTSFCFLDIRSPGLGDTAMYLCATSRDQRGGAEAFFGQGTRLTVV.

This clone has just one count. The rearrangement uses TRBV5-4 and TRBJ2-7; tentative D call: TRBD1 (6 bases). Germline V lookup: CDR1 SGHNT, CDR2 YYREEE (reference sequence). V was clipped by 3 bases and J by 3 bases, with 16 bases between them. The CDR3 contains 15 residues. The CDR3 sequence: CASSYRSRGSYEQYF. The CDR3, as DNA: TGTGCCAGCAGCTATAGAAGCAGGGGTAGCTACGAGCAGTACTTC.

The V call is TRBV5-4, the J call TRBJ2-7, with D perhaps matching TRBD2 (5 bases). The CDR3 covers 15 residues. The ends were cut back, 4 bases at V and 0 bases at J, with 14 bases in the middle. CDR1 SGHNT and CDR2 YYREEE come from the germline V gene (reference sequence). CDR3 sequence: CASSPLRGLSYEQYF. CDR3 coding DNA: TGTGCCAGCAGCCCCCTCCGCGGGCTCTCCTACGAGCAGTACTTC.

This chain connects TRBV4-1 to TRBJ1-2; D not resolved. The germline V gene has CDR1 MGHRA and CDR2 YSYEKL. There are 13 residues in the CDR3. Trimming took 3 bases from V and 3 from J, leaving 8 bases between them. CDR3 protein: CASSQAGDYGYTF. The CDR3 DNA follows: TGCGCCAGCAGCCAGGCCGGCGACTATGGCTACACCTTC.

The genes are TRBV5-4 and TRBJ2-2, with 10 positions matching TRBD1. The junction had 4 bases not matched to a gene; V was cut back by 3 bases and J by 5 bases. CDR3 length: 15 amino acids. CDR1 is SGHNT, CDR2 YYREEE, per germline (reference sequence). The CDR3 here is CASSWGQGSTGELFF. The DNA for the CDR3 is TGTGCCAGCAGCTGGGGACAGGGGTCGACCGGGGAGCTGTTTTTT.

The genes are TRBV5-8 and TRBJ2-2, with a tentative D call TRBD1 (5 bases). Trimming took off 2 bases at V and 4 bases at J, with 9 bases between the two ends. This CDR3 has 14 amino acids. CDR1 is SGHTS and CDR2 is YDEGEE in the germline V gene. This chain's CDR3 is CASSFGRGTGELFF. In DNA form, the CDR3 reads TGTGCCAGCAGCTTCGGAAGGGGCACCGGGGAGCTGTTTTTT.

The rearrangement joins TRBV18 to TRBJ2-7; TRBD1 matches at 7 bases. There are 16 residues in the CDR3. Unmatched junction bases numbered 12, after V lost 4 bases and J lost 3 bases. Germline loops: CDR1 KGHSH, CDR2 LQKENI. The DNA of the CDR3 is TGTGCCAGCTCACAACTAGGGGGCGGCCCGGTCTACGAGCAGTACTTC. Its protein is CASSQLGGGPVYEQYF. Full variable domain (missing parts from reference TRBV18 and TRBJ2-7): NAGVMQNPRHLVRRRGQEARLRCSPMKGHSHVYWYRQLPEEGLKFMVYLQKENIIDESGMPKERFSAEFPKEGPSILRIQQVVRGDSAAYFCASSQLGGGPVYEQYFGPGTRLTVT.

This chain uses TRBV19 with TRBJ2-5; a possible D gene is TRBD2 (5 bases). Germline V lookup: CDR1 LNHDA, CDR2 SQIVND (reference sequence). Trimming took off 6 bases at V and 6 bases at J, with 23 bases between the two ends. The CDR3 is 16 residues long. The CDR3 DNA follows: TGTGCCAGTAGCTCAGAGGGTTTGGGGTCCATGAAGACCCAGTACTTC. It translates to CASSSEGLGSMKTQYF.

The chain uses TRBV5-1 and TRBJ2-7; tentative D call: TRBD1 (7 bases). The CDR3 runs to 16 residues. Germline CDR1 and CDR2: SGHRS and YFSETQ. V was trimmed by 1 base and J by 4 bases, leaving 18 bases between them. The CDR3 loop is CASSLSGRQGEYEQYF. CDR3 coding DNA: TGCGCCAGCAGCTTGTCGGGGAGGCAGGGGGAGTACGAGCAGTACTTC.

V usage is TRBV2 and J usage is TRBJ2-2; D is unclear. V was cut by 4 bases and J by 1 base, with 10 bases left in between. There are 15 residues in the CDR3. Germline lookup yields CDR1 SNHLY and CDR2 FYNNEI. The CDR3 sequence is CASSAWGRNTGELFF. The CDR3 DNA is TGTGCCAGCAGTGCGTGGGGAAGGAACACCGGGGAGCTGTTTTTT.

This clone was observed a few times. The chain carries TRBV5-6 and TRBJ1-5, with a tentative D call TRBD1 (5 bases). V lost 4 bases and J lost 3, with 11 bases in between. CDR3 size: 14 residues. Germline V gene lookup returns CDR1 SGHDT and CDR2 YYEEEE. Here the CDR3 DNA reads TGTGCCAGCAGCGGGGGACGGTACAATCAGCCCCAGCATTTT. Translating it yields CASSGGRYNQPQHF.

The CDR3: CASSERGPGAFF. CDR3 nucleotides: TGCGCCAGCAGTGAGAGAGGCCCAGGAGCTTTCTTT. The genes are TRBV10-2 and TRBJ1-1; D is unresolved. V was shortened by 2 bases and J by 10 bases, with 11 bases between the two germline ends. Germline V gene sequence: CDR1 WSHSY, CDR2 SAAADI. CDR3 length: 12 amino acids.

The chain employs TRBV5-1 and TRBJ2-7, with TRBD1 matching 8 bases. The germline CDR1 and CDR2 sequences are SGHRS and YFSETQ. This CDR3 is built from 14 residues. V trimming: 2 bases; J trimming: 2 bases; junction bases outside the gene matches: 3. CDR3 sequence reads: CASSLQGVAYEQYF. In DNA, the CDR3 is TGCGCCAGCAGCTTACAGGGGGTGGCCTACGAGCAGTACTTC.

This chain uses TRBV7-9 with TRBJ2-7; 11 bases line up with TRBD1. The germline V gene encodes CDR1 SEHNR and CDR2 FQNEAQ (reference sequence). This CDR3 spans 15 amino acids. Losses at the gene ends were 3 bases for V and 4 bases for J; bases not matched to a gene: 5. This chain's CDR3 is CASSFRTGGSYEQYF. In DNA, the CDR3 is TGTGCCAGCAGCTTCCGGACAGGGGGCAGTTACGAGCAGTACTTC.

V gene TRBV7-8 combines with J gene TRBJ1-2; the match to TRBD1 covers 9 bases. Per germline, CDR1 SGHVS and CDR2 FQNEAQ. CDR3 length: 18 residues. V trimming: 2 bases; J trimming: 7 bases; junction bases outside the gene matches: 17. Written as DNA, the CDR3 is TGTGCCAGCAGCTTACGAGTCCCTTCGGACAGGGGAGGTATTGGCTACACCTTC. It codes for CASSLRVPSDRGGIGYTF.

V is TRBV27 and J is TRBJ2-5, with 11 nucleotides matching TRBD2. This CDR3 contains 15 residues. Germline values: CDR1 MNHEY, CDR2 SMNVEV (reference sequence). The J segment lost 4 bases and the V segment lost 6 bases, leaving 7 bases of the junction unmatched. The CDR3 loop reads CASRILAGARETQYF. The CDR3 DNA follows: TGTGCCAGCAGGATACTAGCGGGAGCCCGAGAGACCCAGTACTTC.

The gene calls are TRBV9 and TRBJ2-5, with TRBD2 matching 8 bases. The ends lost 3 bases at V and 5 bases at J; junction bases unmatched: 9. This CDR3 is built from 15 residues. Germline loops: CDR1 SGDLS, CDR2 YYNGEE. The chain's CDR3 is CASSAHPTSAETQYF. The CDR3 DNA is TGTGCCAGCAGCGCGCACCCGACTAGCGCTGAGACCCAGTACTTC. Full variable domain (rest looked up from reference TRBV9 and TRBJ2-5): DSGVTQTPKHLITATGQRVTLRCSPRSGDLSVYWYQQSLDQGLQFLIQYYNGEERAKGNILERFSAQQFPDLHSELNLSSLELGDSALYFCASSAHPTSAETQYFGPGTRLLVL.

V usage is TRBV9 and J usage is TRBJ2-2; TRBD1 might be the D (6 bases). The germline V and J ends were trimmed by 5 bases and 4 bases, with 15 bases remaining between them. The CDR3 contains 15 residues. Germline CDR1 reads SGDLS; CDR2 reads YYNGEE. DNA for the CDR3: TGTGCCAGCAGGCAGGACCCACAGGGCACCGGGGAGCTGTTTTTT. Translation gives CASRQDPQGTGELFF.

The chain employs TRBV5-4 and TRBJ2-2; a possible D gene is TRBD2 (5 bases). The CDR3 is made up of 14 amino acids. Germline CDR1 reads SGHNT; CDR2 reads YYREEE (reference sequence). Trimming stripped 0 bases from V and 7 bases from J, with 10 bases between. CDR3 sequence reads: CASSLDNRGGELFF. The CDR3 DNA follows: TGTGCCAGCAGCTTGGATAACCGGGGCGGGGAGCTGTTTTTT. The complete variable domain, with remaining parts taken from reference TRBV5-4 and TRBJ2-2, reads ETGVTQSPTHLIKTRGQQVTLRCSSQSGHNTVSWYQQALGQGPQFIFQYYREEENGRGNFPPRFSGLQFPNYSSELNVNALELDDSALYLCASSLDNRGGELFFGEGSRLTVL.

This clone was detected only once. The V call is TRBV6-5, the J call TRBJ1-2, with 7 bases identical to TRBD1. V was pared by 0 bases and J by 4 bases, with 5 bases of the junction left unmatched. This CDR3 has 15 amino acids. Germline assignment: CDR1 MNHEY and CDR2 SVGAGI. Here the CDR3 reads CASSYSIAGGYGYTF. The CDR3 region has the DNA TGTGCCAGCAGTTACTCGATTGCAGGGGGCTATGGCTACACCTTC.

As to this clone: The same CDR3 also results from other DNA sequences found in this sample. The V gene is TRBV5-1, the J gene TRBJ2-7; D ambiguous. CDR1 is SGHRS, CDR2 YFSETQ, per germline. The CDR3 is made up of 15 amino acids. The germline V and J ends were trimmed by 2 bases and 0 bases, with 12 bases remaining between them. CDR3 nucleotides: TGCGCCAGCAGCTTTGACGGTACGAGCTCCTACGAGCAGTACTTC. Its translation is CASSFDGTSSYEQYF.

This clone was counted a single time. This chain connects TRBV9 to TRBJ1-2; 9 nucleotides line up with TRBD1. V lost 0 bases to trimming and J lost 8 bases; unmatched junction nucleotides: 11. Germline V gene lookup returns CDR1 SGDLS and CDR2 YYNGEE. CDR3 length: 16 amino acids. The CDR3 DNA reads TGTGCCAGCAGCGTAGCTCAGGGGGACAGGGTTGGCGGCTACACCTTC. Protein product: CASSVAQGDRVGGYTF.

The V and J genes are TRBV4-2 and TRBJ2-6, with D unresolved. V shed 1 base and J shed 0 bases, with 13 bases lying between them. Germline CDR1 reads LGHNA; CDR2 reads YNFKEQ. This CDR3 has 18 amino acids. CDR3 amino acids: CASSQVGGGTSGANVLTF. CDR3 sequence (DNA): TGTGCCAGCAGCCAAGTAGGTGGCGGAACCTCTGGGGCCAACGTCCTGACTTTC.

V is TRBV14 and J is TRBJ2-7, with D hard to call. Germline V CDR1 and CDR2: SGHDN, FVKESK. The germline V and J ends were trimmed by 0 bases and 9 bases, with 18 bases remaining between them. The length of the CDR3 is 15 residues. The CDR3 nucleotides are TGTGCCAGCAGCCAAGATTGGGCGACACCCTTATCGCAGTACTTC. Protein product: CASSQDWATPLSQYF.

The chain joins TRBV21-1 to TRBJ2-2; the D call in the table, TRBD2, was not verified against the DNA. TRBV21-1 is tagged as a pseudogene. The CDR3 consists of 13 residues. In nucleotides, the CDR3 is TGTGCCAGCTCTCGGGTAAACACCGGGGAGCTGTTTTTT. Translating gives CASSRVNTGELFF.

The CDR3 protein is CASSVRDRGSTNYGYTF. The DNA for the CDR3 is TGTGCCAGCAGTGTGAGGGACAGGGGTTCCACTAACTATGGCTACACCTTC. V usage is TRBV2 and J usage is TRBJ1-2; TRBD1 aligns across 10 bases. V lost 4 bases and J lost 0; bases outside the gene matches: 8. Germline-derived CDR1 and CDR2 are SNHLY and FYNNEI. The CDR3 totals 17 residues.

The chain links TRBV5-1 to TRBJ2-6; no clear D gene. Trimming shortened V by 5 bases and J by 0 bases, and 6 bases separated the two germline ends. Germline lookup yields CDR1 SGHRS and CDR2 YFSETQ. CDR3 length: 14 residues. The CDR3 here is CASRALSGANVLTF. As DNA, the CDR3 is TGCGCCAGCAGGGCCCTCTCTGGGGCCAACGTCCTGACTTTC.

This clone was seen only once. This CDR3 is CASTPGQGGYTF. The CDR3, as DNA: TGTGCCAGCACCCCGGGACAGGGAGGCTACACCTTC. The chain has TRBV6-5 and TRBJ1-2, with 9 bases fitting TRBD1. The CDR3 length is 12 residues. V lost 7 bases to trimming and J lost 8 bases; unmatched junction nucleotides: 5. Germline-derived CDR1 and CDR2 are MNHEY and SVGAGI.

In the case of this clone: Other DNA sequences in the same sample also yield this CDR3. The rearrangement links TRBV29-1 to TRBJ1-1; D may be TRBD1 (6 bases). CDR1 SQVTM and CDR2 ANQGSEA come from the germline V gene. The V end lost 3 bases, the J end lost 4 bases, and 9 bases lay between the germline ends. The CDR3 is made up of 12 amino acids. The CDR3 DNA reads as TGCAGCGTTGACCGCAGGGGCACTGAAGCTTTCTTT. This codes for CSVDRRGTEAFF.

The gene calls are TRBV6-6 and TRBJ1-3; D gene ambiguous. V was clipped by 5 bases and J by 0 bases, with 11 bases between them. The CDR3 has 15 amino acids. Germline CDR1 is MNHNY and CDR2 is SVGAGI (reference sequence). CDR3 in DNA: TGTGCCAGCAGTAACCGACTTAGCTCTGGAAACACCATATATTTT. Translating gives CASSNRLSSGNTIYF.

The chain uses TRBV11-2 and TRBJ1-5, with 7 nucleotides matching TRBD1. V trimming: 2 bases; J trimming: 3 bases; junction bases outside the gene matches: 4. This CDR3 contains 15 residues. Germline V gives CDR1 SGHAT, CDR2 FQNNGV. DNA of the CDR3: TGTGCCAGCAGCTTAAGGGGGACAGTCAATCAGCCCCAGCATTTT. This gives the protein CASSLRGTVNQPQHF.